This TCR beta chain was recovered during a study of blood T cell repertoires in COVID-19 (TCRdb year 2020). Notes on the research overall: Samples covering the acute and convalescent phases of COVID-19 were provided by collaborators in the United States, Italy and Spain. The material from the prospective study consisted of cDNA or gDNA derived from T cells, B-cell-depleted T cells, or PBMCs. Subjects who had been exposed to COVID-19, were actively infected with it, or had recovered from it provided the deeply sampled blood TCRbeta repertoires that made up the dataset. A freely available public database, intended as a resource for researchers studying the immune response to SARS-CoV-2, is where the repertoires were released. The samples were drawn from the first 160 participants of the ongoing ImmuneRACE study and from over a thousand subjects provided by 6 global collaborators. The sample metadata nearly always contained a de-identified subject ID, COVID-19 status, age in years and sex. Where available, HLA class I and class II types were obtained from metadata supplied by the sample provider rather than from assay-based typing.

General study outcomes and caveats: The amount of clinical and demographic metadata varied by source and participant and was provided uncurated.

A second Seattle source provided samples from volunteer blood donors who had recovered from COVID-19. Each collaborating institution followed its own protocols to collect whole blood in K2EDTA tubes. For TCRbeta analysis, collaborators shipped samples in one of three forms: frozen whole blood, isolated PBMCs, or DNA extracted from either of those sample types. TCRbeta CDR3 regions were amplified from genomic DNA by means of the immunoSEQ Assay, a bias-controlled multiplex PCR. The authors' pipeline ran thus. Nucleated cell counts per sample were estimated from amplification of reference gene primers within the assay. Sequence reads were collapsed and filtered to measure the absolute abundance of every unique TCRbeta CDR3 rearrangement. For each sample, productive Simpson clonality was calculated as the square root of Simpson's diversity index over productive rearrangements. The source is immuneACCESS, and TCRdb retained only in-frame sequences with V and J called. Part of the clones is not carried over; for the studies checked, unresolved V genes explain less than half of this, and the remainder is unexplained. V, J and clone size are taken as reported in that table, and D and trimming were inferred from the DNA itself. For this sample there are about 260,000 clones; 86% appear just once. Of the sample, approximately 9.8% is held by the ten largest clones.

This clone was observed a single time. The specificity of this receptor is unknown. Per-base quality was not reported, and no clone a single base away is much larger than it. There are 11 amino acids in the CDR3, from cysteine to phenylalanine inclusive. The kept DNA is CDR3 alone, 33 bases in frame from the first base. The germline V gene (reference sequence) provides CDR1 DFQATT and CDR2 SNEGSKA. V sheds 6 bases and J sheds 5 bases, leaving 10 bases between their ends. Sequenced sample: peripheral blood. This receptor was taken from a man aged 35-49 years who had recovered from COVID-19. The V and J segments used are TRBV20-1 and TRBJ2-5, and possibly TRBD2, on 5 matching bases. The DNA is as follows: TGCAGTGCGTTACTAGGGGAGACCCAGTACTTC. Translated, it gives CSALLGETQYF.